This T cell receptor (beta chain) was observed in a study of shared clonotypes between healthy human individuals. Terminally differentiated effector memory CD45RA+ cells were left out of the naive CD8 fraction, which was CD45RO-negative and positively selected for CCR7. The CDR3 runs to 15 residues. CDR1 is MNHEY, CDR2 SMNVEV, per germline (reference sequence). V gave up 0 bases and J gave up 5 bases; unmatched junction bases: 5. Assay: immunoSEQ multiplex PCR; the TCRdb copy retains only in-frame clones and omits some. Among some 2,100,000 clones listed, approximately 94% were seen once. The chain couples TRBV27 to TRBJ1-1; 8 nucleotides match TRBD1. The sequencing sample was made of naive CD8+ T cells from PBMCs. The origin of this receptor is a man aged 18 to 30 in good health. Some clones in this sample may be carry-over from other donors' samples. CDR3 sequence: CASSLSRTGRTEAFF. CDR3 nucleotides: TGTGCCAGCAGTTTATCGAGGACAGGGCGGACTGAAGCTTTCTTT.